The 3 T cell receptor beta chains reported below all come from one sample, sequenced in a study of technical replicates of blood from a few donors (dated 2017 in TCRdb). The protocol used for the library was the immunoSEQ multiplex PCR assay. Imported from immuneACCESS, the table was reduced by TCRdb to in-frame sequences with V and J called. These copies leave out some clones; in studies compared against another copy, an unresolved V gene accounts for under half, and the cause of the remainder is not known. The sample data list approximately 79,000 clones, and 85% to 95% of these were observed just once. The biggest ten clones account for 0.2% to 0.3% of the sample. Sequenced input: T cells isolated from PBMCs. These receptors originate from a human donor in good health.

The V and J genes are TRBV7-8 and TRBJ2-7; possibly TRBD2 for D (5 bases). The CDR3 covers 15 residues. The V gene's germline CDR1 is SGHVS and CDR2 FQNEAQ. V was shortened by 7 bases and J by 0 bases, with 16 bases between the two germline ends. The CDR3 loop is CASTPGRGTSYEQYF. In DNA form, the CDR3 reads TGTGCCAGCACTCCCGGTCGGGGAACCTCCTACGAGCAGTACTTC.

V and J are TRBV4-1 and TRBJ2-5; D might be TRBD2 (6 bases). Germline values: CDR1 MGHRA, CDR2 YSYEKL. The length of the CDR3 is 18 residues. V dropped 0 bases and J dropped 1 base, with 18 bases sitting between them. The CDR3 spells CASSQDQLGGWGQETQYF. CDR3 coding DNA: TGCGCCAGCAGCCAAGATCAGCTGGGGGGTTGGGGCCAAGAGACCCAGTACTTC.

The V and J genes are TRBV4-1 and TRBJ1-1, with D perhaps TRBD1 (6 bases). This CDR3 spans 16 amino acids. V dropped 0 bases and J dropped 1 base, with 12 bases sitting between them. CDR1 is MGHRA and CDR2 is YSYEKL in the germline V gene. The CDR3 DNA follows: TGCGCCAGCAGCCAAGAGTTCGGGACACGGAACACTGAAGCTTTCTTT. This sequence encodes CASSQEFGTRNTEAFF.